This entry lists 20 T cell receptor beta chains sequenced from one sample in a study of blood T cell repertoires in COVID-19. Repertoires were generated with immunoSEQ multiplex PCR, while TCRdb's copy carries only in-frame clones and drops some. The table records just under 250,000 clones, around 89% of them present only once. The sequencing sample was made of PBMCs or T cells enriched from blood (not recorded which). These TCRs come from a young woman who had recovered from COVID-19.

The chain links TRBV5-8 to TRBJ2-2; a possible D gene is TRBD1 (5 bases). The CDR3 has 16 residues. Germline loops: CDR1 SGHTS, CDR2 YDEGEE. Trimming cost V 1 base and J 2 bases, with 12 bases left between them. CDR3 nucleotide sequence: TGTGCCAGCAGCTTGCTGCCAGGGATAAACACCGGGGAGCTGTTTTTT. Protein product: CASSLLPGINTGELFF. Looking up the rest from reference TRBV5-8 and TRBJ2-2 gives the full variable domain: EAGVTQSPTHLIKTRGQQATLRCSPISGHTSVYWYQQALGLGLQFLLWYDEGEERNRGNFPPRFSGRQFPNYSSELNVNALELEDSALYLCASSLLPGINTGELFFGEGSRLTVL.

This clone was picked up a small number of times. This chain connects TRBV6-2 or TRBV6-3 to TRBJ2-2, with D possibly matching TRBD2 (5 bases). V lost 0 bases and J lost 8, with 7 bases in between. The CDR3 totals 13 residues. Germline assignment: CDR1 MNHEY and CDR2 SVGEGT. Here the CDR3 reads CASSYSEAGELFF. The CDR3 DNA follows: TGTGCCAGCAGTTACTCGGAGGCAGGGGAGCTGTTTTTT.

The V and J genes are TRBV30 and TRBJ1-1; 8 nucleotides agree with TRBD1. This CDR3 has 15 amino acids. V shed 1 base, J shed 2 bases, and the junction held 6 bases outside the gene matches. Germline V gene sequence: CDR1 GTSNPN, CDR2 SVGIG (reference sequence). CDR3 nucleotide sequence: TGTGCCTGGAGTGCCGGACAGGGTGTCAACACTGAAGCTTTCTTT. Translating gives CAWSAGQGVNTEAFF.

The chain recombines TRBV19 with TRBJ1-5; the D is unclear. The CDR3 runs 16 residues. Trimming left V 3 bases short and J 3 bases short, with 15 bases between. Germline-derived CDR1 and CDR2 are LNHDA and SQIVND (reference sequence). The DNA of the CDR3 is TGTGCCAGTAGTATTGCCGCCGGGTTCGCCAATCAGCCCCAGCATTTT. Encoded protein: CASSIAAGFANQPQHF.

The chain couples TRBV6-2 or TRBV6-3 to TRBJ2-2; D gene unclear. V was cut by 2 bases and J by 6 bases, with 10 bases left in between. The CDR3 length is 14 residues. Germline CDR1 MNHEY, CDR2 SVGEGT. The CDR3 loop is CASSYVLGPGELFF. Written as DNA, the CDR3 is TGTGCCAGCAGTTACGTCCTCGGTCCCGGGGAGCTGTTTTTT.

The rearrangement links TRBV7-6 to TRBJ2-7; 8 bases are shared with TRBD2. The V gene end was trimmed by 1 base and the J gene end by 2 bases; junction bases not matched to a gene: 10. The CDR3 has 17 residues. Per germline, CDR1 SGHVS and CDR2 FNYEAQ. CDR3: CASSLGQSGSNAYEQYF. The CDR3 nucleotides are TGTGCCAGCAGCTTAGGGCAAAGCGGGAGTAACGCCTACGAGCAGTACTTC.

The chain employs TRBV7-3 and TRBJ1-2, with D possibly being TRBD1 (5 bases). Trimming removed 7 bases from V and 6 bases from J, with 27 bases in between. Per the germline V gene, CDR1 is SGHTA and CDR2 is FQGTGA. The CDR3 has 17 amino acids. CDR3 coding DNA: TGTGCCAGCACTTCGGGGGAGGCAGGGAATCCTTTCAATGGCTACACCTTC. It yields the protein CASTSGEAGNPFNGYTF.

Only a few counts were recorded for this clone. The rearrangement joins TRBV14 to TRBJ2-1, with TRBD2 matching 9 bases. Losses at the gene ends were 4 bases for V and 0 bases for J; bases not matched to a gene: 16. The CDR3 extends over 20 amino acids. Germline V gives CDR1 SGHDN, CDR2 FVKESK. CDR3 bases: TGTGCCAGCAGCCCACTCTTGACTAGCGGCGAATACCGCTCCTACAATGAGCAGTTCTTC. Protein sequence: CASSPLLTSGEYRSYNEQFF.

This chain joins TRBV7-2 and TRBJ2-4, with D perhaps matching TRBD2 (5 bases). Germline assignment: CDR1 SGHTA and CDR2 FQGNSA. V lost 5 bases and J lost 0, with 20 bases in between. The CDR3 is made up of 18 amino acids. The CDR3 sequence is CASSEGRLKRLAKNIQYF. The CDR3 DNA reads TGTGCCAGCAGCGAGGGTCGACTGAAAAGACTAGCCAAAAACATTCAGTACTTC. The full variable domain, in which reference TRBV7-2 and TRBJ2-4 provide the parts outside the CDR3, is GAGVSQSPSNKVTEKGKDVELRCDPISGHTALYWYRQSLGQGLEFLIYFQGNSAPDKSGLPSDRFSAERTGGSVSTLTIQRTQQEDSAVYLCASSEGRLKRLAKNIQYFGAGTRLSVL.

The chain combines TRBV5-8 with TRBJ1-5; TRBD1 aligns across 8 bases. Germline assignment: CDR1 SGHTS and CDR2 YDEGEE. Trimming removed 4 bases from V and 2 bases from J; junction bases left unmatched: 5. CDR3 length equals 15 residues. CDR3 nucleotides: TGTGCCAGCAGCGCCGGACAGGGACGCAATCAGCCCCAGCATTTT. Translating gives CASSAGQGRNQPQHF.

The chain couples TRBV4-1 to TRBJ2-1, with 9 nucleotides matching TRBD2. Trimming removed 5 bases from V and 7 bases from J; junction bases left unmatched: 12. The CDR3 has 16 residues. Germline CDR1 and CDR2: MGHRA and YSYEKL. The CDR3 region is CASSGSGSVGGNEQFF. In DNA form, the CDR3 reads TGCGCCAGCAGCGGTAGCGGGAGTGTAGGCGGGAATGAGCAGTTCTTC.

The CDR3 bases are TGTGCCAGCAGTGAATTGACAGGGAGTGCTAATGAAAAACTGTTTTTT. This codes for CASSELTGSANEKLFF. The chain combines TRBV2 with TRBJ1-4, with 7 bases lining up with TRBD1. The V gene end was trimmed by 2 bases and the J gene end by 3 bases; junction bases not matched to a gene: 6. Germline assignment: CDR1 SNHLY and CDR2 FYNNEI. CDR3 length equals 16 residues. Variable domain in full (rest from reference TRBV2 and TRBJ1-4): EPEVTQTPSHQVTQMGQEVILRCVPISNHLYFYWYRQILGQKVEFLVSFYNNEISEKSEIFDDQFSVERPDGSNFTLKIRSTKLEDSAMYFCASSELTGSANEKLFFGSGTQLSVL.

Comment on this clone: The sample contains more than one DNA sequence encoding this CDR3. The J gene is TRBJ1-1, the V gene TRBV12-3 or TRBV12-4; possibly TRBD1 for D (6 bases). This CDR3 has 13 amino acids. V lost 0 bases, J lost 4 bases, and 6 bases lay in between. The CDR3 is CASSLARGTEAFF. The CDR3 nucleotides read TGTGCCAGCAGTTTAGCCAGGGGCACTGAAGCTTTCTTT.

The gene calls are TRBV7-2 and TRBJ1-4; D is undetermined. Germline V CDR1 and CDR2: SGHTA, FQGNSA. The CDR3 is 14 residues long. Trimming removed 2 bases from V and 4 bases from J, with 8 bases in between. The CDR3 DNA follows: TGTGCCAGCAGCTTACGACGGAGTAATGAAAAACTGTTTTTT. This encodes CASSLRRSNEKLFF.

This chain connects TRBV28 to TRBJ1-3; a possible D gene is TRBD1 (5 bases). The CDR3 is 13 amino acids. V was shortened by 10 bases and J by 2 bases, with 12 bases between the two germline ends. Germline V gene lookup returns CDR1 MDHEN and CDR2 SYDVKM. The CDR3 sequence: CATIQETGNTIYF. The CDR3 DNA reads TGTGCCACCATACAGGAAACTGGAAACACCATATATTTT. Full variable domain (outside the CDR3, taken from reference TRBV28 and TRBJ1-3): DVKVTQSSRYLVKRTGEKVFLECVQDMDHENMFWYRQDPGLGLRLIYFSYDVKMKEKGDIPEGYSVSREKKERFSLILESASTNQTSMYLCATIQETGNTIYFGEGSWLTVV.

This clone was picked up one time. This rearrangement joins TRBV4-2 to TRBJ2-7; 8 nucleotides match TRBD1. The germline V gene encodes CDR1 LGHNA and CDR2 YNFKEQ. V dropped 0 bases and J dropped 2; count of bases not matched to a gene: 9. CDR3 size: 17 residues. The CDR3 region has the DNA TGTGCCAGCAGCCAAGAGGGGCAGAGACAGGGGACCTACGAGCAGTACTTC. Amino acids: CASSQEGQRQGTYEQYF.

The V call is TRBV7-2, the J call TRBJ2-7, with 13 bases identical to TRBD2. V shed 1 base, J shed 1 base, and the junction held 4 bases outside the gene matches. CDR3 length: 17 residues. Germline CDR1 is SGHTA and CDR2 is FQGNSA. The CDR3 DNA reads TGTGCCAGCAGCTTAGAACTAGCGGGAGGGCCGTCCTACGAGCAGTACTTC. It translates to CASSLELAGGPSYEQYF.

This clone was recorded once. CDR3 sequence: CASSEYRSPVNTEAFF. CDR3 nucleotide sequence: TGTGCCAGTAGTGAATACAGGTCTCCGGTGAACACTGAAGCTTTCTTT. The chain uses TRBV19 and TRBJ1-1; maybe TRBD1 (5 bases). In germline, CDR1 is LNHDA, CDR2 SQIVND (reference sequence). Trimming took 5 bases from V and 0 from J, leaving 16 bases between them. The CDR3 has 16 residues.

J is TRBJ1-1 and V is TRBV19, with 7 bases that match TRBD1. The germline gives CDR1 LNHDA, CDR2 SQIVND (reference sequence). The V segment lost 9 bases and the J segment 0 bases; nucleotides outside the gene matches: 13. The CDR3 covers 16 residues. The DNA of the CDR3 is TGTGCCAGACACTTACAGGGGCTGACAATGAACACTGAAGCTTTCTTT. Protein: CARHLQGLTMNTEAFF.

V and J are TRBV5-8 and TRBJ1-5, with TRBD1 identical over 8 bases. Trimming took 0 bases from V and 1 from J; bases not matched to a gene: 6. The CDR3 covers 17 residues. CDR1 is SGHTS, CDR2 YDEGEE, per germline. CDR3 DNA: TGTGCCAGCAGCTTGGACAGGGGGGCCTGGAGCAATCAGCCCCAGCATTTT. Its protein is CASSLDRGAWSNQPQHF.